The clone carrying this T cell receptor (beta chain) was counted between two and nine times. What it binds is unknown. Donors likely had unrecorded immune exposures despite being nominally healthy when sampled. The data were taken from a study of cytomegalovirus exposure and HLA in healthy donors. The study ran its PCR with 60 Vbeta and 13 Jbeta primers. Repertoires were generated with immunoSEQ multiplex PCR, while TCRdb's copy carries only in-frame clones and drops some. The sample shows 100,000 to 150,000 clones, roughly 8.3% of them seen only once. Germline V gene data show CDR1 as SGHRS and CDR2 as YFSETQ. The CDR3 totals 14 residues. The V end was cut by 4 bases, the J end by 5 bases, with 15 bases between. Points from the study as a whole: Some V segments, including TRBV6-2 and TRBV6-3, were excluded as indistinguishable. Analyzed later, most CMV-associated TCR beta chains appeared HLA-restricted. In terms of immune exposure information, only CMV serostatus was available.

The sequence was collected from a man aged 35-49 years in good health and CMV-seronegative. The sequenced material came from PBMCs. V usage is TRBV5-1 and J usage is TRBJ2-5, with D tentatively TRBD2 (5 bases). For the CDR3, the DNA is TGCGCCAGCAGCCCCCCTGACGGGGTGGAGACCCAGTACTTC. Its protein product is CASSPPDGVETQYF. The full variable domain, rest sourced from reference TRBV5-1 and TRBJ2-5, is KAGVTQTPRYLIKTRGQQVTLSCSPISGHRSVSWYQQTPGQGLQFLFEYFSETQRNKGNFPGRFSGRQFSNSRSEMNVSTLELGDSALYLCASSPPDGVETQYFGPGTRLLVL.